This T cell receptor beta chain was sequenced for a study of early T cells in non-severe SARS-CoV-2 infection. Overall study findings and caveats: Missing private and CD4 specificities, VDJdb matching favored anti-spike CD8 responses.

TCRdb reanalysed the 5' RACE reads using MiXCR and keeps one entry per CDR3 protein. The data hold about 68,000 distinct CDR3 sequences, with 9.5% to 15% observed a single time. This CDR3 contains 16 residues. V was clipped by 1 base and J by 7 bases; unmatched bases: 5. Germline-derived CDR1 and CDR2 are LGHDT and YNNKEL (reference sequence). Remarks on this clonotype: The antigen remains unidentified.

The V call is TRBV3-1, the J call TRBJ1-6; TRBD1 agrees at 9 bases. Material for sequencing was whole blood. The sequence came from an adult who was a healthcare worker with PCR-confirmed SARS-CoV-2 infection or an uninfected control (not recorded which). CDR3 DNA: TGTGCCAGCAGCCAAGTTCCCGGACAGGGGAATTCACCCCTCCACTTT. Its translation is CASSQVPGQGNSPLHF.